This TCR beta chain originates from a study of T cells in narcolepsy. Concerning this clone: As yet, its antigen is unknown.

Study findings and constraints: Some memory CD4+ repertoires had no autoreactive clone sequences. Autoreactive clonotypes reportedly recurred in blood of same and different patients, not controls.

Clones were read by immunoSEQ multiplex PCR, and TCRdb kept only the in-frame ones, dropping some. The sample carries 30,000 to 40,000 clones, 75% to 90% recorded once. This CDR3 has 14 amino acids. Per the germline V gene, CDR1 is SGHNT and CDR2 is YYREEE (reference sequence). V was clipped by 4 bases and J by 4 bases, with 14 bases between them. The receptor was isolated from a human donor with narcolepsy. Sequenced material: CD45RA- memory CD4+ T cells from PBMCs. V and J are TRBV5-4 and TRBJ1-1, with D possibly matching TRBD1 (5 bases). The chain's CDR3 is CASSAEGLSTEAFF. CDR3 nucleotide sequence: TGTGCCAGCAGCGCCGAGGGACTTAGCACTGAAGCTTTCTTT.